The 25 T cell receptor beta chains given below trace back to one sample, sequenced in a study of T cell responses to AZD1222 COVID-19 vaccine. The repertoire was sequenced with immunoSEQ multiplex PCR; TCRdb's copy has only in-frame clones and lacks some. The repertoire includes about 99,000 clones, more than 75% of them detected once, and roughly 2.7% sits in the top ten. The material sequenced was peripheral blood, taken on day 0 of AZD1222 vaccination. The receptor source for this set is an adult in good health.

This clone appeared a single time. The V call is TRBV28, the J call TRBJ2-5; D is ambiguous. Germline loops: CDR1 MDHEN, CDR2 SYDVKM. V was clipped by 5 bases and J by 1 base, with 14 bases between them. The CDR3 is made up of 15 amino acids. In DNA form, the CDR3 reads TGTGCCAGCAGTCTTTACCTAGAGACCCAAGAGACCCAGTACTTC. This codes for CASSLYLETQETQYF.

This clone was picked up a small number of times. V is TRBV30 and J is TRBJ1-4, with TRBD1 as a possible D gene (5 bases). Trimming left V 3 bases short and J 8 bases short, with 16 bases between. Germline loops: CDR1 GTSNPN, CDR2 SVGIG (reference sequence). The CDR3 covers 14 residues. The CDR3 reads CAWRRPGVGEKLFF. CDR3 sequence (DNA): TGTGCCTGGAGGCGGCCGGGGGTAGGGGAAAAACTGTTTTTT.

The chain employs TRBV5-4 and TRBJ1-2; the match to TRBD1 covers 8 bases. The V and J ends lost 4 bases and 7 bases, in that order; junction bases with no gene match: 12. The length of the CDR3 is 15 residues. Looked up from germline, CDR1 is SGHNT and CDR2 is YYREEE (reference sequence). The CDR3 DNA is TGTGCCAGCAGCCCTACGAGGCAGGGGGCGTTTGGCTACACCTTC. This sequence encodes CASSPTRQGAFGYTF.

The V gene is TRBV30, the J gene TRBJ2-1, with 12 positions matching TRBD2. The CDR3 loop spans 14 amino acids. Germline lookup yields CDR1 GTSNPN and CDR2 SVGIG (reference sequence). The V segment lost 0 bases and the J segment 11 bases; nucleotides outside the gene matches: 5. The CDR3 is CAWSVSSGREQQFF. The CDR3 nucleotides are TGTGCCTGGAGTGTGTCTAGCGGGAGGGAACAGCAGTTCTTC.

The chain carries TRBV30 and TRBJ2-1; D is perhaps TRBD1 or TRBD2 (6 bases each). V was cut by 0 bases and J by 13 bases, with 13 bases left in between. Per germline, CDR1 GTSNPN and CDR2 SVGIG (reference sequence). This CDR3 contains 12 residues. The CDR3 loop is CAWSVQGGTQFF. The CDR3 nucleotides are TGTGCCTGGAGTGTACAGGGAGGAACCCAGTTCTTC.

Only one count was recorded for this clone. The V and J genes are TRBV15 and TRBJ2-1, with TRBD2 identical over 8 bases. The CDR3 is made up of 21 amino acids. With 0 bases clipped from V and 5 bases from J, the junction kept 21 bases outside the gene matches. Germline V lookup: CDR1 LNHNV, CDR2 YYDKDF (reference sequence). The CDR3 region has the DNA TGTGCCACCAGCAGAGATCTCACCCGGGGGGGGTTTGTCCTCCCGAACAATGAGCAGTTCTTC. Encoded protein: CATSRDLTRGGFVLPNNEQFF.

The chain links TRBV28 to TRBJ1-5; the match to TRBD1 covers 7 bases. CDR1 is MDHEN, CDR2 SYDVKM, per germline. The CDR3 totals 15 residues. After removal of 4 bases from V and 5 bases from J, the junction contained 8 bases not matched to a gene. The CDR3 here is CASSSGGQGHQPQHF. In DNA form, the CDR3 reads TGTGCCAGCAGTTCAGGGGGGCAGGGTCATCAGCCCCAGCATTTT.

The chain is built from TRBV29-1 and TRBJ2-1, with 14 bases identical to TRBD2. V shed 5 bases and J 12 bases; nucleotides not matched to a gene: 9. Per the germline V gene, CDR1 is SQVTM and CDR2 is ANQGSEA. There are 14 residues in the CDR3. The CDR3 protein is CSVSGTSGSGGQFF. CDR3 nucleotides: TGCAGCGTTTCCGGGACTAGCGGGAGTGGGGGGCAGTTCTTC.

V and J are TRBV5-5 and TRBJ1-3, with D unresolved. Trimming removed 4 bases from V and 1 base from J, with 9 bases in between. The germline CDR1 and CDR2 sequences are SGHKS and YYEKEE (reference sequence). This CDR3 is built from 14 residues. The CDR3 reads CASSQLGSGNTIYF. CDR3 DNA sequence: TGTGCCAGCAGCCAGTTAGGATCTGGAAACACCATATATTTT.

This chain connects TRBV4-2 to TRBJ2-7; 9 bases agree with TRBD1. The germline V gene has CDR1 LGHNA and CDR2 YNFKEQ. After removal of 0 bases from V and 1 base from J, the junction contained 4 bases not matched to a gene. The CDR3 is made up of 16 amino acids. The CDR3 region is CASSQDNRGRSYEQYF. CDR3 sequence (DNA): TGTGCCAGCAGCCAAGATAACAGGGGGCGATCCTACGAGCAGTACTTC.

The CDR3 nucleotides read TGTGCCAGACGGGGACTAGCGGAAGGCACAGATACGCAGTATTTT. Its translation is CARRGLAEGTDTQYF. The chain couples TRBV7-2 to TRBJ2-3; 11 positions agree with TRBD2. Germline-derived CDR1 and CDR2 are SGHTA and FQGNSA. The CDR3 is 15 amino acids. The ends lost 9 bases at V and 1 base at J; junction bases unmatched: 6.

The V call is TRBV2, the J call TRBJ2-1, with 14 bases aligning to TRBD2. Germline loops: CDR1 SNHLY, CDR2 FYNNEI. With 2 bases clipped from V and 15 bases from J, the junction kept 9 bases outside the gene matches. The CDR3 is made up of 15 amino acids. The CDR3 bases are TGTGCCAGCAGTGAACTTGCCGGGACTAGCGGGAGACGGTTCTTC. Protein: CASSELAGTSGRRFF. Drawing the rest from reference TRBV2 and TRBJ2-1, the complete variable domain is EPEVTQTPSHQVTQMGQEVILRCVPISNHLYFYWYRQILGQKVEFLVSFYNNEISEKSEIFDDQFSVERPDGSNFTLKIRSTKLEDSAMYFCASSELAGTSGRRFFGPGTRLTVL.

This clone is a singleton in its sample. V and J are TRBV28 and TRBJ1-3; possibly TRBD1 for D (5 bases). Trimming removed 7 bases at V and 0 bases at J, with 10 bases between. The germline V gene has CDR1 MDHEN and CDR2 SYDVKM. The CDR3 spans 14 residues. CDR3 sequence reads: CASNVQDSGNTIYF. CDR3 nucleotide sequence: TGTGCCAGCAACGTACAGGACTCTGGAAACACCATATATTTT.

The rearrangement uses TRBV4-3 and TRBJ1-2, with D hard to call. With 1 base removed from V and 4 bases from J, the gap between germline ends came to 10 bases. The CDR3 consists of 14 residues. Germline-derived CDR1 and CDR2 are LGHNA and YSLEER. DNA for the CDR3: TGCGCCAGCAGCCAAGTTGGGGTTGGCTATGGCTACACCTTC. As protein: CASSQVGVGYGYTF.

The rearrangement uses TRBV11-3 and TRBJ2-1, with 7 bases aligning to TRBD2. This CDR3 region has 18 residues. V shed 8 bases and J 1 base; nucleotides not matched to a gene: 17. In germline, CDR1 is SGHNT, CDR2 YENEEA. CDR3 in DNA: TGTGCCAGCTCAAGCGGGGTAGCGGGTGGAGAATCCTACAATGAGCAGTTCTTC. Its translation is CASSSGVAGGESYNEQFF.

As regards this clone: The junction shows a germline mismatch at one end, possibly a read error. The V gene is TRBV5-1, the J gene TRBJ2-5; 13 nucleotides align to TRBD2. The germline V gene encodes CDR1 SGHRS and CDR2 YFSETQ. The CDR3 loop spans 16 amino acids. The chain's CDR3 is CASSILAGGHQKTQYF. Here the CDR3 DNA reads TGCGCCAGCAGCATACTAGCGGGAGGGCACCAAAAGACCCAGTACTTC.

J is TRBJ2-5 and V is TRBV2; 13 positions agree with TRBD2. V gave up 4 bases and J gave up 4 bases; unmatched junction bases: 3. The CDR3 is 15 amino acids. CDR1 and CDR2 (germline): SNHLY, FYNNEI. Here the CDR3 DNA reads TGTGCCAGCAGTGGACTAGCGGGAGGAGGAGAGACCCAGTACTTC. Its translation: CASSGLAGGGETQYF.

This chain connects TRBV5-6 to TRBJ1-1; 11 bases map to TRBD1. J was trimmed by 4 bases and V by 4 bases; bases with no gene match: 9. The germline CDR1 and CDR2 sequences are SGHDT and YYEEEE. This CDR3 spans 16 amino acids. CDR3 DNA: TGTGCCAGCAGCGTAAGGACAGGGGGCTGGGGCACTGAAGCTTTCTTT. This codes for CASSVRTGGWGTEAFF.

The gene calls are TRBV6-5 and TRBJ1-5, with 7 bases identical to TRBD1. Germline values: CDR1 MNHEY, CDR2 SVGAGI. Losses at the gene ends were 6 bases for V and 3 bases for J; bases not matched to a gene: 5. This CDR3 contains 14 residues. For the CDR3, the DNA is TGTGCCAGCAGCCCGACAGGGAACAATCAGCCCCAGCATTTT. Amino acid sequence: CASSPTGNNQPQHF.

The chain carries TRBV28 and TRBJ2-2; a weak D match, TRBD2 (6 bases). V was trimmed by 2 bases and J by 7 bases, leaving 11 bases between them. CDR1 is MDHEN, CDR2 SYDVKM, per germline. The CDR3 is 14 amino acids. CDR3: CASSLILRGGELFF. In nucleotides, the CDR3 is TGTGCCAGCAGTTTAATTCTGCGGGGCGGGGAGCTGTTTTTT.

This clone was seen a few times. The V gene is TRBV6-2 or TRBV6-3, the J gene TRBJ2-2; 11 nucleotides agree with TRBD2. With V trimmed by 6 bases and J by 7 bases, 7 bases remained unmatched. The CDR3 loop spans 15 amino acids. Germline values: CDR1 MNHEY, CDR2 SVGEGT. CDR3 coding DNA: TGTGCCAGCAGCCTGACTAGCGGGATGCGCGGGGAGCTGTTTTTT. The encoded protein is CASSLTSGMRGELFF.

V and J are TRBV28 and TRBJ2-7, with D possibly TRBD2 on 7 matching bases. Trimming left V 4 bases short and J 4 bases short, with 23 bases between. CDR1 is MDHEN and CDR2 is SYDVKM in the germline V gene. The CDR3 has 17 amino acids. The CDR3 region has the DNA TGTGCCAGCAGTTCGCAGGGGCGGGGGAGAGTCTTTTACGAGCAGTACTTC. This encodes CASSSQGRGRVFYEQYF.

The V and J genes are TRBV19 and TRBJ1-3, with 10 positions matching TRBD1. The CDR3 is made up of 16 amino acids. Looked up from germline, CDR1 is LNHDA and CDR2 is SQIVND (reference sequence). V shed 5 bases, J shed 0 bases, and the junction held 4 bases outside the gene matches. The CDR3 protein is CASSFRTGGSGNTIYF. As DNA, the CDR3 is TGTGCCAGTAGTTTCCGGACAGGGGGCTCTGGAAACACCATATATTTT.

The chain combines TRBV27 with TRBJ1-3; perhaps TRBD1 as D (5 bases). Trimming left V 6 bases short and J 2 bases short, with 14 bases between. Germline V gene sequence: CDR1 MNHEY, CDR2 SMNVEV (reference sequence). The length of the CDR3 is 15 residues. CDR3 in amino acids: CASSGHLGPGNTIYF. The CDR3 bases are TGTGCCAGCAGCGGACATCTAGGCCCTGGAAACACCATATATTTT.

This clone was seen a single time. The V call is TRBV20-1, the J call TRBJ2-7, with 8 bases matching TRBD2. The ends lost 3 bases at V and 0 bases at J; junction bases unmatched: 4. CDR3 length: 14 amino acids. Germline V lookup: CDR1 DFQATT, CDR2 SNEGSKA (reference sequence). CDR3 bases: TGCAGTGCTAGTTTGCTAGCGGGCTCCTACGAGCAGTACTTC. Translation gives CSASLLAGSYEQYF.